One sample yielded the 17 T cell receptor beta chains listed below, sequenced in a study of cytomegalovirus exposure and HLA in healthy donors. PCR was performed using 60 Vbeta and 13 Jbeta primers. Sequencing was performed with immunoSEQ multiplex PCR; in TCRdb, only in-frame clones are kept and a portion is missing. The sample lists hundreds of thousands of clones, 82% seen once, with approximately 5.7% in the top ten. Specimen: PBMCs. All receptors derive from a man aged 40-50 years in good health and CMV-seropositive.

The chain links TRBV30 to TRBJ2-7; no clear D gene. The CDR3 totals 11 residues. The V gene lost 0 bases and the J gene lost 7 bases, with 7 bases spanning the gap. Per germline, CDR1 GTSNPN and CDR2 SVGIG (reference sequence). The CDR3 here is CAWSVGPEQYV. Here the CDR3 DNA reads TGTGCCTGGAGTGTCGGCCCGGAGCAGTACGTC.

The chain uses TRBV10-3 and TRBJ2-7, with 11 bases that match TRBD2. Germline CDR1 and CDR2: ENHRY and SYGVKD. The CDR3 is made up of 14 amino acids. The J segment lost 3 bases and the V segment lost 7 bases, leaving 5 bases of the junction unmatched. In nucleotides, the CDR3 is TGTGCCATCACCCCAACTAGCGGGAGCTACGAGCAGTACTTC. This sequence encodes CAITPTSGSYEQYF.

The J gene is TRBJ2-4, the V gene TRBV7-9; TRBD1 agrees at 7 bases. V lost 2 bases, J lost 7 bases, and 2 bases stayed unmatched. Germline lookup yields CDR1 SEHNR and CDR2 FQNEAQ (reference sequence). CDR3 length: 13 residues. CDR3 loop: CASSLKGANIQYF. The CDR3 bases are TGTGCCAGCAGCTTAAAGGGGGCTAACATTCAGTACTTC.

The chain recombines TRBV6-6 with TRBJ1-2; 7 bases line up with TRBD1. Trimming removed 2 bases from V and 2 bases from J; junction bases left unmatched: 5. Germline CDR1 is MNHNY and CDR2 is SVGAGI (reference sequence). This CDR3 spans 15 amino acids. CDR3 bases: TGTGCCAGCAGTTACGAGGGGGCAGCGAACTATGGCTACACCTTC. Protein: CASSYEGAANYGYTF.

This rearrangement joins TRBV2 to TRBJ2-2; tentatively, D is TRBD1 (5 bases). Trimming cost V 3 bases and J 2 bases, with 16 bases left between them. The CDR3 is made up of 17 amino acids. Germline V lookup: CDR1 SNHLY, CDR2 FYNNEI. The CDR3 DNA sequence: TGTGCCAGCAGTGAGTTCCCAGGGTGGGGTAACACCGGGGAGCTGTTTTTT. This encodes CASSEFPGWGNTGELFF. The full variable domain, completed using reference TRBV2 and TRBJ2-2, is EPEVTQTPSHQVTQMGQEVILRCVPISNHLYFYWYRQILGQKVEFLVSFYNNEISEKSEIFDDQFSVERPDGSNFTLKIRSTKLEDSAMYFCASSEFPGWGNTGELFFGEGSRLTVL.

V gene TRBV9 combines with J gene TRBJ2-1, with 7 bases identical to TRBD1. Germline loops: CDR1 SGDLS, CDR2 YYNGEE. Germline trimming cut 0 bases from V and 2 bases from J; bases unmatched to any gene: 5. There are 16 residues in the CDR3. This CDR3 reads CASSVVMQGAYNEQFF. The DNA of the CDR3 is TGTGCCAGCAGCGTAGTAATGCAGGGGGCCTACAATGAGCAGTTCTTC.

The chain has TRBV19 and TRBJ2-3; TRBD1 aligns across 10 bases. J lost 5 bases, V lost 3 bases, and 5 bases had no gene match. The CDR3 contains 15 residues. Germline loops: CDR1 LNHDA, CDR2 SQIVND (reference sequence). CDR3 coding DNA: TGTGCCAGTAGTATGGGACAGGGGAGGGGAGATACGCAGTATTTT. Translating gives CASSMGQGRGDTQYF.

The J gene is TRBJ1-5, the V gene TRBV2; D is unresolved. In germline, CDR1 is SNHLY, CDR2 FYNNEI. CDR3 length equals 16 residues. Trimming removed 0 bases at V and 2 bases at J, with 11 bases between. CDR3 nucleotide sequence: TGTGCCAGCAGTGAAGCGCTTCGGCAGGGCAATCAGCCCCAGCATTTT. This encodes CASSEALRQGNQPQHF.

This clone was found once. The rearrangement uses TRBV29-1 and TRBJ2-2; 10 bases map to TRBD1. The ends lost 7 bases at V and 3 bases at J; junction bases unmatched: 17. Per the germline V gene, CDR1 is SQVTM and CDR2 is ANQGSEA. This CDR3 region has 18 residues. The CDR3 region has the DNA TGCAGCGCCTACACCTCCGACAGGGGGCTTCTTGACACCGGGGAGCTGTTTTTT. Protein sequence: CSAYTSDRGLLDTGELFF.

The chain links TRBV4-1 to TRBJ2-5; the match to TRBD1 covers 12 bases. The CDR3 is made up of 17 amino acids. The V gene's germline CDR1 is MGHRA and CDR2 YSYEKL. Germline trimming cut 3 bases from V and 5 bases from J; bases unmatched to any gene: 10. CDR3 sequence: CASSHGTGGWFRETQYF. The CDR3 DNA follows: TGCGCCAGCAGCCACGGGACAGGGGGCTGGTTTCGGGAGACCCAGTACTTC.

The V gene is TRBV20-1, the J gene TRBJ1-1; no clear D gene. The CDR3 has 10 residues. Trimming shortened V by 3 bases and J by 10 bases, and 9 bases separated the two germline ends. The germline gives CDR1 DFQATT, CDR2 SNEGSKA (reference sequence). CDR3 bases: TGCAGTGCTAGCAGGTACGGAGCTTTCTTT. Translating it yields CSASRYGAFF.

This sequence joins TRBV15 and TRBJ1-2; 8 nucleotides agree with TRBD1. V shed 3 bases, J shed 7 bases, and the junction held 4 bases outside the gene matches. The CDR3 covers 13 residues. In germline, CDR1 is LNHNV, CDR2 YYDKDF (reference sequence). CDR3 sequence: CATSSGTGSGYTF. The CDR3 region has the DNA TGTGCCACCAGCAGCGGGACAGGAAGTGGCTACACCTTC. Looking up the rest from reference TRBV15 and TRBJ1-2 gives the full variable domain: DAMVIQNPRYQVTQFGKPVTLSCSQTLNHNVMYWYQQKSSQAPKLLFHYYDKDFNNEADTPDNFQSRRPNTSFCFLDIRSPGLGDTAMYLCATSSGTGSGYTFGSGTRLTVV.

The chain is built from TRBV7-9 and TRBJ1-4; 7 positions match TRBD1. The CDR3 totals 17 residues. Germline V lookup: CDR1 SEHNR, CDR2 FQNEAQ (reference sequence). V lost 2 bases, J lost 5 bases, and 11 bases stayed unmatched. Here the CDR3 DNA reads TGTGCCAGCAGCTTAATAGGGACCGGGACAGAGAATGAAAAACTGTTTTTT. Amino acid sequence: CASSLIGTGTENEKLFF.

V usage is TRBV2 and J usage is TRBJ1-3; D possibly corresponds to TRBD1 (5 bases). The V and J ends lost 0 bases and 2 bases respectively, with 11 bases between them. CDR3 length: 16 residues. Germline V gives CDR1 SNHLY, CDR2 FYNNEI. The CDR3 sequence: CASSEALGGAGNTIYF. The CDR3 DNA reads TGTGCCAGCAGTGAAGCGCTCGGGGGGGCTGGAAACACCATATATTTT.

The genes are TRBV19 and TRBJ2-1; 7 bases are shared with TRBD1. Germline values: CDR1 LNHDA, CDR2 SQIVND (reference sequence). This CDR3 region has 17 residues. V shed 3 bases and J 4 bases; nucleotides not matched to a gene: 12. CDR3 sequence: CASSISPTGPQYNEQFF. In DNA, the CDR3 is TGTGCCAGTAGTATCTCCCCGACAGGGCCACAATACAATGAGCAGTTCTTC.

The chain links TRBV19 to TRBJ1-1, with D maybe TRBD1 (5 bases). Germline assignment: CDR1 LNHDA and CDR2 SQIVND (reference sequence). There are 14 residues in the CDR3. Trimming removed 0 bases from V and 5 bases from J, with 10 bases in between. In nucleotides, the CDR3 is TGTGCCAGTAGTATAGATGGGAGGGGAACTGAAGCTTTCTTT. It encodes CASSIDGRGTEAFF.

This clone was found once. The chain links TRBV7-3 to TRBJ1-3; D is ambiguous. V was clipped by 2 bases and J by 4 bases, with 6 bases between them. The CDR3 has 13 residues. Germline-derived CDR1 and CDR2 are SGHTA and FQGTGA. The CDR3 coding sequence is TGTGCCAGCAGCTTAGGAGTAGGAAACACCATATATTTT. This gives the protein CASSLGVGNTIYF.